This TCR beta chain comes out of a study of breast tumors, draining lymph nodes, adjacent tissues. Study-level points and caveats: Findings are consistent with lymph node origin and intratumoral expansion of most tumor T cells. The lymph node origin of tumor T cells was framed as consistent with a hypothesis, not demonstrated.

CDR1 is ENHRY, CDR2 SYGVKD, per germline. This CDR3 has 17 residues. The J segment lost 0 bases and the V segment lost 0 bases, leaving 5 bases of the junction unmatched. The lymph nodes were axillary draining lymph nodes from breast cancer patients. This clonotype was recorded at least ten times. Its antigen is still unknown. TCRdb itself ran the multiplex PCR reads through MiXCR, one entry per CDR3 protein. This table holds around 300,000 distinct CDR3 sequences, about 33% found once. This sequence joins TRBV10-3 and TRBJ2-1, with 7 bases matching TRBD1. The specimen sequenced was axillary lymph node tissue. The TCR comes from a female donor with breast cancer. Some clones in this sample may be carry-over from other donors' samples. The CDR3 DNA reads as TGTGCCATCAGTGAGTCAGGGGGCGCGGACTCCTACAATGAGCAGTTCTTC. As protein: CAISESGGADSYNEQFF.